The 15 T cell receptor beta chains below all came from one sample that was sequenced in a study of T cell clonality in common variable immunodeficiency. Libraries were prepared by immunoSEQ multiplex PCR; TCRdb keeps only in-frame clonotypes and omits some of them. Recorded here are approximately 40,000 clones, none singletons. The specimen sequenced was peripheral blood mononuclear cells. These receptors were obtained from a person aged 18 to 69 in good health.

This clone was observed many times. Here the CDR3 reads CSARGQGDTQYF. CDR3 DNA (partial): TGCAGCGCACGAGGACAGGGAGATACG. The chain couples TRBV29-1 to TRBJ2-3; 8 bases map to TRBD1. The CDR3 end lies 3 residues beyond the end of the read and is filled in from the germline J gene. This CDR3 spans 12 amino acids. Trimming removed 7 bases from V and 5 bases from J; junction bases left unmatched: 5. Germline values: CDR1 SQVTM, CDR2 ANQGSEA.

This clone was seen many times. From the germline J gene comes the end of the CDR3, since the read stops 3 residues before it. The chain recombines TRBV20-1 with TRBJ2-7; TRBD2 aligns across 8 bases. Germline V lookup: CDR1 DFQATT, CDR2 SNEGSKA (reference sequence). The V and J ends lost 1 base and 3 bases, in that order; junction bases with no gene match: 2. The CDR3 is 13 residues long. This chain's CDR3 is CSARGGTSYEQYF. The part of the CDR3 DNA that was read is TGCAGTGCTAGAGGTGGGACTAGCTACGAG.

This clone was recorded at least ten times. The read halts 3 residues ahead of the CDR3 end, with the missing end drawn from the germline J gene. J is TRBJ2-2 and V is TRBV10-3; perhaps TRBD2 as D (6 bases). V was cut by 9 bases and J by 0 bases, with 11 bases left in between. The CDR3 loop spans 14 amino acids. Germline values: CDR1 ENHRY, CDR2 SYGVKD. CDR3 DNA (partial): TGTGCCATTTGGTCGGGGGCGAACACCGGGGAG. Protein product: CAIWSGANTGE. The whole CDR3 region reads CAIWSGANTGELFF.

This clone was detected ten times or more. The read falls 3 residues short of the CDR3 end, and the missing part is taken from the germline J gene. The gene calls are TRBV5-5 and TRBJ1-1, with TRBD1 matching over 7 bases. CDR3 length: 15 amino acids. Germline V lookup: CDR1 SGHKS, CDR2 YYEKEE (reference sequence). CDR3 amino acids: CASSFRGGGPLEAFF. CDR3 DNA, as far as it was read: TGTGCCAGCAGCTTTCGAGGGGGCGGTCCGCTGGAA.

This clone was observed many times. The sequence runs out 3 residues before the end of the CDR3; the remainder is reconstructed from the germline J gene. The chain links TRBV20-1 to TRBJ2-7; D might be TRBD2 (6 bases). The CDR3 has 15 residues. V was shortened by 1 base and J by 0 bases, with 13 bases between the two germline ends. Germline CDR1 and CDR2: DFQATT and SNEGSKA (reference sequence). CDR3 sequence: CSARVGGDFSYEQYF. The part of the CDR3 DNA that was read is TGCAGTGCTAGAGTCGGCGGGGATTTCTCCTACGAG.

The sample holds many counts of this clone. The CDR3 extends 3 residues past the end of the read, so its final part is completed from the germline J gene. The J gene is TRBJ2-2, the V gene TRBV5-1; TRBD2 matches at 10 bases. Germline CDR1 is SGHRS and CDR2 is YFSETQ. Unmatched junction bases numbered 15, after V lost 3 bases and J lost 4 bases. The CDR3 spans 19 residues. Partial CDR3 DNA: TGCGCCAGCAGCTCACCTAGCGGGGGCCTTAATTGGGGCACCGGGGAG. The encoded protein is CASSSPSGGLNWGTGE. The full-length CDR3 reads as CASSSPSGGLNWGTGELFF. The full variable domain, in which reference TRBV5-1 and TRBJ2-2 provide the parts outside the CDR3, is KAGVTQTPRYLIKTRGQQVTLSCSPISGHRSVSWYQQTPGQGLQFLFEYFSETQRNKGNFPGRFSGRQFSNSRSEMNVSTLELGDSALYLCASSSPSGGLNWGTGELFFGEGSRLTVL.

There are many counts of this clone. From the germline J gene comes the end of the CDR3, since the read stops 3 residues before it. The rearrangement links TRBV6-4 to TRBJ1-5, with 7 positions matching TRBD1. The length of the CDR3 is 14 residues. Trimming took 5 bases from V and 2 from J; bases not matched to a gene: 3. The germline CDR1 and CDR2 sequences are MRHNA and SNTAGT. CDR3 protein: CASSKGGGNQPQHF. The CDR3 bases that were read are TGTGCCAGCAGTAAAGGGGGCGGCAATCAGCCC.

This clone came up many times. The read halts 3 residues ahead of the CDR3 end, with the missing end drawn from the germline J gene. This rearrangement joins TRBV5-1 to TRBJ2-7, with D possibly being TRBD1 (6 bases). CDR3 length equals 14 residues. CDR1 SGHRS and CDR2 YFSETQ come from the germline V gene. Trimming left V 4 bases short and J 1 base short, with 12 bases between. CDR3 region: CASSPQGFSYEQYF. The CDR3 DNA, read in part, is TGCGCCAGCAGCCCACAGGGATTTTCCTACGAG.

This clone occurred many times. The read stops 3 residues short of the end of the CDR3; the missing end is completed from the germline J gene. The chain combines TRBV30 with TRBJ2-3; 9 positions agree with TRBD1. Germline V gives CDR1 GTSNPN, CDR2 SVGIG (reference sequence). The CDR3 totals 15 residues. Unmatched junction bases numbered 7, after V lost 5 bases and J lost 1 base. The DNA read from the CDR3 is TGTGCCTGGGGCGGGACAGGGCTTGGCACAGATACG. Its protein is CAWGGTGLGTDT. The complete CDR3 sequence is CAWGGTGLGTDTQYF.

This clone was detected many times. Partial CDR3 DNA: TGCGCCAGCAGCGCTACAGGAATTTCGGTGGGCGAG. Protein product: CASSATGISVGE. The CDR3 as a whole reads CASSATGISVGEQYF. This chain joins TRBV5-1 and TRBJ2-7; possibly TRBD1 for D (5 bases). The CDR3 end falls 3 residues outside the read, so it is completed with the germline J gene. Trimming shortened V by 4 bases and J by 6 bases, and 20 bases separated the two germline ends. Germline values: CDR1 SGHRS, CDR2 YFSETQ. The CDR3 is made up of 15 amino acids.

Ten or more counts support this clone. The read terminates 3 residues before the CDR3 end, so the remaining end is supplied by the germline J gene. V usage is TRBV5-1 and J usage is TRBJ2-5; weak D call: TRBD1 (6 bases). The germline CDR1 and CDR2 sequences are SGHRS and YFSETQ. The V end was cut by 0 bases, the J end by 1 base, with 16 bases between. The CDR3 runs to 17 residues. The CDR3: CASSLGQELVGQETQYF. The DNA read from the CDR3 is TGCGCCAGCAGCTTGGGACAGGAACTGGTGGGCCAAGAGACC. The variable domain in full, completed from reference TRBV5-1 and TRBJ2-5, reads KAGVTQTPRYLIKTRGQQVTLSCSPISGHRSVSWYQQTPGQGLQFLFEYFSETQRNKGNFPGRFSGRQFSNSRSEMNVSTLELGDSALYLCASSLGQELVGQETQYFGPGTRLLVL.

This clone was recorded at least ten times. The read stops 3 residues short of the end of the CDR3; the missing end is completed from the germline J gene. The J gene is TRBJ1-2, the V gene TRBV5-6; weak D call: TRBD1 (6 bases). CDR3 length: 15 residues. Germline V gives CDR1 SGHDT, CDR2 YYEEEE. Trimming stripped 0 bases from V and 5 bases from J, with 14 bases between. This CDR3 is CASSLAWGQIYGYTF. The CDR3 bases that were read are TGTGCCAGCAGCTTGGCGTGGGGACAAATTTATGGC.

This clone showed up many times. CDR3 protein: CASSPHSGGGADTQYF. The covered CDR3 bases are TGTGCCAGCAGCCCACATAGCGGGGGGGGAGCAGATACG. The V call is TRBV7-3, the J call TRBJ2-3; TRBD2 aligns across 11 bases. The read finishes 3 residues shy of the CDR3 end, and the germline J gene is used to complete it. CDR1 SGHTA and CDR2 FQGTGA come from the germline V gene. Trimming removed 5 bases from V and 4 bases from J; junction bases left unmatched: 8. This CDR3 is built from 16 residues.

This clone showed up many times. Sequencing ends 3 residues short of the CDR3 end; the germline J gene provides the rest. V and J are TRBV20-1 and TRBJ2-1, with D hard to call. The V gene lost 3 bases and the J gene lost 8 bases, with 17 bases spanning the gap. Germline assignment: CDR1 DFQATT and CDR2 SNEGSKA (reference sequence). CDR3 length: 14 amino acids. The chain's CDR3 is CSASNPDSLHEQFF. The sequenced CDR3 bases are TGCAGTGCTAGTAATCCAGACTCCCTCCATGAG.

This clone was found many times. The DNA read from the CDR3 is TGTGCCAGCAGCTTGCTTTTCGGGGAAAACTATGGC. Residues: CASSLLFGENYG. The complete CDR3 reads CASSLLFGENYGYTF. The chain recombines TRBV5-6 with TRBJ1-2; D is unresolved. The read stops 3 residues short of the end of the CDR3; the missing end is completed from the germline J gene. Germline V gene sequence: CDR1 SGHDT, CDR2 YYEEEE. CDR3 size: 15 residues. Trimming cost V 1 base and J 2 bases, with 12 bases left between them.